These 28 T cell receptor beta chains originate from one sample sequenced in a study of identical twins. TCRdb redid the calling of the 5' RACE reads with MiXCR, one entry per CDR3 protein. Of around 220,000 distinct CDR3 sequences listed, 8% to 11% were seen once; the top ten hold about a tenth. Sequencing was performed on memory T cells sorted from blood. These receptors were collected from a man between 45 and 60 years old in good health.

This clonotype has only a few counts. The chain recombines TRBV6-2 or TRBV6-3 with TRBJ2-1; 8 nucleotides line up with TRBD1. The CDR3 is 16 amino acids. Per the germline V gene, CDR1 is MNHEY and CDR2 is SVGEGT. With 2 bases clipped from V and 9 bases from J, the junction kept 12 bases outside the gene matches. The CDR3 nucleotides are TGTGCCAGCAGTTACCCACCCAGGACAGGGAAAGGTGAGCAGTTCTTC. Translating it yields CASSYPPRTGKGEQFF.

The sample holds many counts of this clonotype. J is TRBJ2-3 and V is TRBV4-2; D remains unclear. Trimming cost V 1 base and J 6 bases, with 11 bases left between them. CDR1 is LGHNA, CDR2 YNFKEQ, per germline. The CDR3 is 14 amino acids. CDR3 nucleotides: TGTGCCAGCAGCCAAGGTCTTGTATCTGATACGCAGTATTTT. This translates into CASSQGLVSDTQYF.

This clonotype was observed a few times. The gene calls are TRBV7-8 and TRBJ2-5; D possibly corresponds to TRBD1 (5 bases). Germline assignment: CDR1 SGHVS and CDR2 FQNEAQ. This CDR3 is built from 14 residues. V was pared by 7 bases and J by 5 bases, with 17 bases between. Here the CDR3 DNA reads TGTGCCAGCACCGCCGCCTCCAGGGTTGAGACCCAGTACTTC. The encoded protein is CASTAASRVETQYF.

The V gene is TRBV29-1, the J gene TRBJ2-5; perhaps D is TRBD1 or TRBD2 (5 bases each). The length of the CDR3 is 16 residues. The germline gives CDR1 SQVTM, CDR2 ANQGSEA. Trimming took 4 bases from V and 2 from J, leaving 20 bases between them. The CDR3 loop reads CSVVEFQARGQETQYF. The CDR3 DNA sequence: TGCAGCGTTGTAGAGTTTCAGGCGAGGGGACAAGAGACCCAGTACTTC.

Ten or more counts support this clonotype. The chain is built from TRBV20-1 and TRBJ2-2; D gene unclear. The CDR3 has 17 residues. V was trimmed by 0 bases and J by 4 bases, leaving 18 bases between them. Germline lookup yields CDR1 DFQATT and CDR2 SNEGSKA (reference sequence). The CDR3 loop is CSARDSTPQTITGELFF. In DNA form, the CDR3 reads TGCAGTGCTAGAGATAGCACACCCCAAACGATCACCGGGGAGCTGTTTTTT.

This clonotype occurred a few times. The rearrangement joins TRBV5-6 to TRBJ2-1, with 7 nucleotides matching TRBD2. The CDR3 runs 17 residues. Germline V gene lookup returns CDR1 SGHDT and CDR2 YYEEEE. V gave up 3 bases and J gave up 0 bases; unmatched junction bases: 9. For the CDR3, the DNA is TGTGCCAGCAGCTCCCTGGGGGGGACGAGCTCCTACAATGAGCAGTTCTTC. This sequence encodes CASSSLGGTSSYNEQFF.

The chain combines TRBV28 with TRBJ2-7; possibly TRBD1 for D (5 bases). V dropped 5 bases and J dropped 3 bases, with 20 bases sitting between them. Germline V gene lookup returns CDR1 MDHEN and CDR2 SYDVKM. The CDR3 has 16 amino acids. The CDR3 DNA is TGTGCCAGCAGTCTCACCTCTTCAGGGTTCGGCTACGAGCAGTACTTC. Translation gives CASSLTSSGFGYEQYF.

This clonotype showed up just a few times. The V and J genes are TRBV19 and TRBJ2-5; D not resolved. Trimming cost V 3 bases and J 3 bases, with 5 bases left between them. Germline-derived CDR1 and CDR2 are LNHDA and SQIVND (reference sequence). The CDR3 covers 12 residues. This CDR3 is CASSMWEETQYF. CDR3 sequence (DNA): TGTGCCAGTAGTATGTGGGAAGAGACCCAGTACTTC. Complete variable domain (other parts from reference TRBV19 and TRBJ2-5): DGGITQSPKYLFRKEGQNVTLSCEQNLNHDAMYWYRQDPGQGLRLIYYSQIVNDFQKGDIAEGYSVSREKKESFPLTVTSAQKNPTAFYLCASSMWEETQYFGPGTRLLVL.

This clonotype was counted only a few times. The CDR3 DNA is TGTGCTAGTGGTTTGCCACAGGGGACCCAGTACTTC. It encodes CASGLPQGTQYF. This chain uses TRBV12-5 with TRBJ2-5, with a possible D match to TRBD1 (6 bases). Germline V lookup: CDR1 LGHNT, CDR2 FRNRAP. With 2 bases removed from V and 7 bases from J, the gap between germline ends came to 8 bases. This CDR3 region has 12 residues.

This clonotype was picked up a small number of times. The chain combines TRBV4-3 with TRBJ2-7, with D perhaps matching TRBD1 (6 bases). With 0 bases removed from V and 4 bases from J, the gap between germline ends came to 16 bases. Germline CDR1 is LGHNA and CDR2 is YSLEER. The CDR3 covers 16 residues. In DNA form, the CDR3 reads TGCGCCAGCAGCCAAGAAAGGTGGCAGGGGCGGTACGAGCAGTACTTC. Translated, it gives CASSQERWQGRYEQYF.

This clonotype was picked up many times. The chain combines TRBV20-1 with TRBJ2-5; possibly TRBD1 for D (6 bases). This CDR3 has 14 residues. Trimming removed 3 bases at V and 0 bases at J, with 11 bases between. Per germline, CDR1 DFQATT and CDR2 SNEGSKA (reference sequence). The CDR3 reads CSASGQGYQETQYF. In DNA, the CDR3 is TGCAGTGCTAGCGGGCAGGGGTACCAAGAGACCCAGTACTTC.

V gene TRBV6-1 combines with J gene TRBJ2-5; unclear D gene. CDR1 and CDR2 from the germline V gene are MNHNS and SASEGT. The CDR3 runs to 15 residues. Trimming cost V 6 bases and J 1 base, with 15 bases left between them. Here the CDR3 reads CASRPSTVLQETQYF. CDR3 DNA: TGTGCCAGCAGGCCCTCGACGGTCCTCCAAGAGACCCAGTACTTC.

This clonotype was found a few times. The gene calls are TRBV28 and TRBJ1-6; no clear D gene. Trimming took 6 bases from V and 7 from J, leaving 7 bases between them. The CDR3 sequence is 12 residues long. Germline V gene data show CDR1 as MDHEN and CDR2 as SYDVKM. The CDR3 protein is CASRPGNSPLHF. CDR3 DNA: TGTGCCAGCAGACCTGGCAATTCACCCCTCCACTTT.

This rearrangement joins TRBV14 to TRBJ1-1, with TRBD1 as a possible D gene (6 bases). The CDR3 runs 17 residues. V was pared by 0 bases and J by 0 bases, with 14 bases between. Germline loops: CDR1 SGHDN, CDR2 FVKESK. DNA for the CDR3: TGTGCCAGCAGCCAAGATCTTGGAACAGGGATGAACACTGAAGCTTTCTTT. Translation gives CASSQDLGTGMNTEAFF.

This clonotype has a count of ten or more. V is TRBV7-9 and J is TRBJ2-1, with a weak D call TRBD1 (7 bases). The CDR3 is 16 amino acids. Trimming took 5 bases from V and 6 from J, leaving 20 bases between them. Germline values: CDR1 SEHNR, CDR2 FQNEAQ (reference sequence). DNA for the CDR3: TGTGCCAGCAGCCCTAACAGGGGCCGGGGGCCCAATGAGCAGTTCTTC. Translation: CASSPNRGRGPNEQFF.

The chain's CDR3 is CASTGTRGSTGELFF. CDR3 DNA: TGTGCCAGTACCGGGACAAGGGGTTCCACCGGGGAGCTGTTTTTT. The chain uses TRBV12-3 or TRBV12-4 and TRBJ2-2; maybe TRBD1 (6 bases). The V end lost 9 bases, the J end lost 4 bases, and 18 bases lay between the germline ends. The CDR3 runs 15 residues.

This clonotype was observed a handful of times. The rearrangement links TRBV4-1 to TRBJ2-2, with a weak D call TRBD2 (5 bases). The CDR3 is 15 amino acids. Trimming stripped 0 bases from V and 5 bases from J, with 10 bases between. Germline V gives CDR1 MGHRA, CDR2 YSYEKL. The CDR3 protein is CASSQEVEVTGELFF. CDR3 bases: TGCGCCAGCAGCCAAGAAGTGGAGGTAACCGGGGAGCTGTTTTTT.

The chain links TRBV7-8 to TRBJ2-1; 12 nucleotides line up with TRBD2. The CDR3 has 15 amino acids. J gave up 8 bases and V 3 bases, and 5 bases lay outside the gene matches. The V gene's germline CDR1 is SGHVS and CDR2 FQNEAQ. The CDR3 DNA is TGTGCCAGCAGCTTTGGGACTAGCGGGTACTATGAGCAGTTCTTC. It is translated as CASSFGTSGYYEQFF.

The V gene is TRBV5-1, the J gene TRBJ1-1; 11 bases align to TRBD1. CDR1 is SGHRS and CDR2 is YFSETQ in the germline V gene. J gave up 1 base and V 2 bases, and 13 bases lay outside the gene matches. There are 19 residues in the CDR3. The CDR3 nucleotides read TGCGCCAGCAGCTTACGTGGACAGGGGGCGCTGGTATGGAACACTGAAGCTTTCTTT. Protein product: CASSLRGQGALVWNTEAFF.

The table lists this clonotype with many counts. The chain is built from TRBV7-2 and TRBJ2-1; 8 bases agree with TRBD2. There are 15 residues in the CDR3. The V gene's germline CDR1 is SGHTA and CDR2 FQGNSA. V was pared by 7 bases and J by 6 bases, with 11 bases of the junction left unmatched. CDR3 loop: CASTHVAGTFNEQFF. In DNA, the CDR3 is TGTGCCAGCACCCACGTAGCGGGGACCTTCAATGAGCAGTTCTTC. The variable domain in full, completed from reference TRBV7-2 and TRBJ2-1, reads GAGVSQSPSNKVTEKGKDVELRCDPISGHTALYWYRQSLGQGLEFLIYFQGNSAPDKSGLPSDRFSAERTGGSVSTLTIQRTQQEDSAVYLCASTHVAGTFNEQFFGPGTRLTVL.

This clonotype was recorded at least ten times. The chain combines TRBV9 with TRBJ2-5; TRBD1 matches at 7 bases. CDR3 length: 14 residues. Losses at the gene ends were 3 bases for V and 5 bases for J; bases not matched to a gene: 7. Germline V CDR1 and CDR2: SGDLS, YYNGEE. The CDR3 loop is CASSETGWGETQYF. The CDR3 nucleotides are TGTGCCAGCAGCGAGACAGGGTGGGGGGAGACCCAGTACTTC.

This clonotype was seen a few times. The genes are TRBV21-1 and TRBJ2-1; whether TRBD2, the table's D call, matches the DNA was not checked. TRBV21-1 is a recognized pseudogene. CDR3 size: 14 residues. CDR3 residues: CASSKRIEGNEQFF. As DNA, the CDR3 is TGTGCCAGCAGCAAGCGAATCGAGGGCAATGAGCAGTTCTTC.

This clonotype was counted many times. The chain combines TRBV4-3 with TRBJ1-4, with D possibly matching TRBD1 (6 bases). The CDR3 extends over 14 amino acids. In germline, CDR1 is LGHNA, CDR2 YSLEER. V lost 4 bases to trimming and J lost 4 bases, with 10 bases between them. In DNA, the CDR3 is TGCGCCAGCAGCCCAACAGGGCTTAATGAAAAACTGTTTTTT. It codes for CASSPTGLNEKLFF.

This clonotype appeared a few times. V is TRBV19 and J is TRBJ1-5, with D maybe TRBD1 (5 bases). This CDR3 is built from 17 residues. The V and J ends lost 5 bases and 0 bases respectively, with 17 bases between them. The germline CDR1 and CDR2 sequences are LNHDA and SQIVND (reference sequence). The CDR3 protein is CASSRRTGTGSNQPQHF. The CDR3 coding sequence is TGTGCCAGTAGTCGACGGACCGGGACGGGTAGCAATCAGCCCCAGCATTTT.

This clonotype was seen more than once but under ten times. CDR3: CASSSLGAGGDTQYF. CDR3 in DNA: TGTGCCAGCAGCTCCCTCGGAGCGGGGGGGGATACGCAGTATTTT. The chain is built from TRBV7-2 and TRBJ2-3; TRBD2 matches at 10 bases. The CDR3 is 15 residues long. The ends lost 4 bases at V and 6 bases at J; junction bases unmatched: 7. The germline V gene has CDR1 SGHTA and CDR2 FQGNSA.

This clonotype showed up just a few times. V usage is TRBV6-2 or TRBV6-3 and J usage is TRBJ2-2; 7 positions agree with TRBD1. The CDR3 length is 14 residues. V gave up 6 bases and J gave up 4 bases; unmatched junction bases: 5. Germline V gene lookup returns CDR1 MNHEY and CDR2 SVGEGT. CDR3 sequence (DNA): TGTGCCAGCAGAGAACAGGGGTTCACCGGGGAGCTGTTTTTT. Protein: CASREQGFTGELFF.

V is TRBV5-5 and J is TRBJ1-2, with 11 bases identical to TRBD1. The J segment lost 6 bases and the V segment lost 0 bases, leaving 4 bases of the junction unmatched. The germline V gene encodes CDR1 SGHKS and CDR2 YYEKEE (reference sequence). This CDR3 region has 15 residues. As DNA, the CDR3 is TGTGCCAGCAGCTTGGTTCGGACAGGGGGCGATGGCTACACCTTC. Translating it yields CASSLVRTGGDGYTF. The full variable domain, with the rest looked up from reference TRBV5-5 and TRBJ1-2, is DAGVTQSPTHLIKTRGQQVTLRCSPISGHKSVSWYQQVLGQGPQFIFQYYEKEERGRGNFPDRFSARQFPNYSSELNVNALLLGDSALYLCASSLVRTGGDGYTFGSGTRLTVV.

This clonotype has only a few counts. This chain joins TRBV3-1 and TRBJ1-5; the D is unclear. V was pared by 1 base and J by 9 bases, with 13 bases between. The CDR3 is made up of 14 amino acids. Germline V gene data show CDR1 as LGHDT and CDR2 as YNNKEL (reference sequence). The CDR3 here is CASSQAQSRVPQHF. The CDR3 DNA sequence: TGTGCCAGCAGCCAAGCACAGTCTAGGGTGCCCCAGCATTTT.